Shown below are 18 T cell receptor beta chains from a single sample sequenced in a study of blood T cell repertoires in COVID-19. The method was immunoSEQ multiplex PCR; TCRdb's version includes in-frame clones alone and lacks a portion of them. The table shows roughly 51,000 clones, with around 90% occurring only once. Sequencing was performed on peripheral blood. Source of these receptors: a man aged 50 or older with active COVID-19.

The rearrangement links TRBV24-1 to TRBJ2-5, with TRBD2 identical over 10 bases. The CDR3 has 14 residues. Per the germline V gene, CDR1 is KGHDR and CDR2 is SFDVKD. J gave up 3 bases and V 6 bases, and 3 bases lay outside the gene matches. The CDR3 bases are TGTGCCACCAGTCTAGCGGGGGAAGAAGAGACCCAGTACTTC. It encodes CATSLAGEEETQYF.

The chain carries TRBV5-6 and TRBJ2-7; 9 bases map to TRBD1. The V and J ends lost 5 bases and 2 bases, in that order; junction bases with no gene match: 2. The germline gives CDR1 SGHDT, CDR2 YYEEEE. The CDR3 sequence is 13 residues long. CDR3 DNA sequence: TGTGCCAGCAGGGGACAGGGTACCTACGAGCAGTACTTC. As protein: CASRGQGTYEQYF.

This sequence joins TRBV10-3 and TRBJ1-5; tentatively, D is TRBD1 (6 bases). With 6 bases removed from V and 2 bases from J, the gap between germline ends came to 8 bases. CDR1 ENHRY and CDR2 SYGVKD come from the germline V gene. The CDR3 runs to 13 residues. CDR3 sequence: CAISRGGNQPQHF. The DNA of the CDR3 is TGTGCCATCAGCAGGGGAGGCAATCAGCCCCAGCATTTT.

The chain has TRBV18 and TRBJ2-7; a weak D match, TRBD2 (6 bases). Germline CDR1 reads KGHSH; CDR2 reads LQKENI. The CDR3 consists of 16 residues. Trimming stripped 1 base from V and 6 bases from J, with 19 bases between. The CDR3 loop reads CASSPQSGLSGVEQYF. The CDR3, as DNA: TGTGCCAGCTCACCACAATCGGGACTGAGTGGGGTCGAGCAGTACTTC.

The chain joins TRBV9 to TRBJ1-6, with a tentative D call TRBD1 (6 bases). V lost 3 bases to trimming and J lost 15 bases, with 19 bases between them. The CDR3 loop spans 14 amino acids. The germline CDR1 and CDR2 sequences are SGDLS and YYNGEE. CDR3 bases: TGTGCCAGCAGCGCAAATACGGGACAATTCGGCCTCCACTTT. Its translation is CASSANTGQFGLHF.

The chain has TRBV2 and TRBJ1-3; D is perhaps TRBD1 (5 bases). V dropped 5 bases and J dropped 0 bases, with 14 bases sitting between them. CDR3 length: 16 residues. Germline V lookup: CDR1 SNHLY, CDR2 FYNNEI. This chain's CDR3 is CASSSSAGPSGNTIYF. The CDR3 nucleotides read TGTGCCAGCAGTTCCTCGGCGGGACCCTCTGGAAACACCATATATTTT.

The CDR3, as DNA: TGTGCCTGGAGTGTCACGAGCGGGGCCAACGTCCTGACTTTC. Its translation: CAWSVTSGANVLTF. V and J are TRBV30 and TRBJ2-6, with D unclear. This CDR3 contains 14 residues. The V gene lost 0 bases and the J gene lost 4 bases, with 7 bases spanning the gap. Germline CDR1 reads GTSNPN; CDR2 reads SVGIG (reference sequence).

This chain connects TRBV24-1 to TRBJ2-1, with TRBD2 identical over 12 bases. Germline loops: CDR1 KGHDR, CDR2 SFDVKD. There are 17 residues in the CDR3. Trimming at V came to 4 bases and at J to 4 bases, leaving 7 bases not matched to a gene. This chain's CDR3 is CATSDKRTSGTYNEQFF. The CDR3 coding sequence is TGTGCCACCAGTGACAAGAGGACTAGCGGGACATACAATGAGCAGTTCTTC.

V is TRBV7-8 and J is TRBJ1-1; unclear D gene. V lost 2 bases to trimming and J lost 3 bases, with 10 bases between them. CDR1 SGHVS and CDR2 FQNEAQ come from the germline V gene. The length of the CDR3 is 14 residues. The CDR3 nucleotides read TGTGCCAGCAGCTTATCGGGCGGGGACACTGAAGCTTTCTTT. It codes for CASSLSGGDTEAFF.

The table lists this clone with a few counts. The CDR3 coding sequence is TGTGCCAGTAGTACAGGCGGGGAAGCTTTCTTT. Encoded protein: CASSTGGEAFF. V gene TRBV19 combines with J gene TRBJ1-1; D is undetermined. CDR3 length: 11 residues. Trimming stripped 4 bases from V and 8 bases from J, with 8 bases between. Germline V gene data show CDR1 as LNHDA and CDR2 as SQIVND (reference sequence).

The rearrangement joins TRBV11-3 to TRBJ2-1; D is possibly TRBD2 (6 bases). Germline CDR1 SGHNT, CDR2 YENEEA. Trimming took off 5 bases at V and 8 bases at J, with 19 bases between the two ends. The CDR3 spans 15 residues. The CDR3 bases are TGTGCCAGCAGCCTCCGGGCCCAGGGCGGGGATGAGCAGTTCTTC. Residues: CASSLRAQGGDEQFF.

The chain recombines TRBV5-5 with TRBJ2-3, with TRBD2 matching 12 bases. V lost 4 bases, J lost 2 bases, and 5 bases stayed unmatched. Per germline, CDR1 SGHKS and CDR2 YYEKEE (reference sequence). CDR3 length: 16 amino acids. The CDR3 sequence: CASSPGLAGPTDTQYF. In DNA, the CDR3 is TGTGCCAGCAGCCCAGGACTAGCGGGGCCCACAGATACGCAGTATTTT. Drawing the rest from reference TRBV5-5 and TRBJ2-3, the complete variable domain is DAGVTQSPTHLIKTRGQQVTLRCSPISGHKSVSWYQQVLGQGPQFIFQYYEKEERGRGNFPDRFSARQFPNYSSELNVNALLLGDSALYLCASSPGLAGPTDTQYFGPGTRLTVL.

Points on this clone: Mismatch with germline at one junction end may stem from a read error. Written as DNA, the CDR3 is TGTGCCACCAGCTTAGAACAGGGGACTGAAGCTTTCTTT. Translation: CATSLEQGTEAFF. The V gene is TRBV7-9, the J gene TRBJ1-1; TRBD1 aligns across 7 bases. Per the germline V gene, CDR1 is SEHNR and CDR2 is FQNEAQ (reference sequence). There are 13 residues in the CDR3.

This chain joins TRBV5-1 and TRBJ2-1; TRBD2 might be the D (6 bases). The CDR3 extends over 16 amino acids. CDR1 and CDR2 (germline): SGHRS, YFSETQ. The ends were cut back, 0 bases at V and 4 bases at J, with 14 bases in the middle. The CDR3 spells CASSLEGSGDYNEQFF. The DNA of the CDR3 is TGCGCCAGCAGCTTGGAGGGTAGCGGAGATTACAATGAGCAGTTCTTC.

The chain joins TRBV2 to TRBJ2-7; the D gene is possibly TRBD2 (6 bases). Trimming removed 3 bases from V and 2 bases from J, with 11 bases in between. This CDR3 comprises 14 residues. The germline gives CDR1 SNHLY, CDR2 FYNNEI. The chain's CDR3 is CASSEVGGTYEQYF. In nucleotides, the CDR3 is TGTGCCAGCAGTGAGGTGGGGGGAACCTACGAGCAGTACTTC.

This rearrangement joins TRBV6-5 to TRBJ2-1; perhaps TRBD2 as D (6 bases). This CDR3 is 15 amino acids long. With 7 bases removed from V and 0 bases from J, the gap between germline ends came to 13 bases. Germline values: CDR1 MNHEY, CDR2 SVGAGI. In DNA form, the CDR3 reads TGTGCCAGCAACCTGGGACTCAACTCCTACAATGAGCAGTTCTTC. This gives the protein CASNLGLNSYNEQFF.

The chain is built from TRBV30 and TRBJ1-1; 7 bases match TRBD1. Trimming cost V 3 bases and J 4 bases; bases outside gene matches: 17. This CDR3 contains 17 residues. The germline V gene encodes CDR1 GTSNPN and CDR2 SVGIG (reference sequence). CDR3 protein: CAWSADRVNGVGTEAFF. The CDR3 nucleotides are TGTGCCTGGAGCGCCGACAGGGTTAATGGTGTAGGCACTGAAGCTTTCTTT.

The chain recombines TRBV4-3 with TRBJ2-3, with D perhaps TRBD2 (6 bases). V lost 1 base and J lost 0, with 11 bases in between. The CDR3 is 16 amino acids. Germline lookup yields CDR1 LGHNA and CDR2 YSLEER. The CDR3 DNA is TGCGCCAGCAGCCAAGGGTTAGCGGATAGCACAGATACGCAGTATTTT. As protein: CASSQGLADSTDTQYF.